The 14 T cell receptor beta chains in this list originate from one sample, sequenced in a study of shared clonotypes between healthy human individuals. The protocol was immunoSEQ multiplex PCR, while the TCRdb copy is restricted to in-frame clones and leaves out a portion. The sample holds around 2.5 million clones, over 85% seen once. Sequences were obtained from naive CD4+ T cells from PBMCs. As to subset: CD45RA+ positively selected. These receptors were obtained from a man aged 18 to 29 in good health. Some clones in this sample may be carry-over from other donors' samples.

CDR3 nucleotide sequence: TGTGCCAGCAGCTTCTACACCTTAGGACCAAACACTGAAGCTTTCTTT. Encoded protein: CASSFYTLGPNTEAFF. V usage is TRBV5-8 and J usage is TRBJ1-1; unclear D gene. Trimming shortened V by 2 bases and J by 2 bases, and 16 bases separated the two germline ends. Germline V lookup: CDR1 SGHTS, CDR2 YDEGEE. The CDR3 loop spans 16 amino acids.

The rearrangement uses TRBV5-1 and TRBJ2-2; D is perhaps TRBD1 (6 bases). Germline V CDR1 and CDR2: SGHRS, YFSETQ. Deletions cut 4 bases from V and 0 bases from J, with 10 bases between. This CDR3 comprises 15 residues. CDR3 protein: CASSGQTANTGELFF. The CDR3 region has the DNA TGCGCCAGCAGCGGACAGACCGCGAACACCGGGGAGCTGTTTTTT.

The chain couples TRBV7-9 to TRBJ2-2; the match to TRBD1 covers 9 bases. The trim removed 8 bases at V and 4 bases at J, leaving 14 bases unmatched. CDR1 is SEHNR and CDR2 is FQNEAQ in the germline V gene (reference sequence). The CDR3 length is 17 residues. The CDR3 nucleotides read TGTGCCAGCGTTTACTTACTGGGACAGGGAGTCACCGGGGAGCTGTTTTTT. Protein sequence: CASVYLLGQGVTGELFF.

The chain couples TRBV28 to TRBJ1-2, with D possibly TRBD1 on 5 matching bases. Trimming removed 5 bases from V and 8 bases from J, with 12 bases in between. The length of the CDR3 is 12 residues. CDR1 is MDHEN, CDR2 SYDVKM, per germline. In DNA form, the CDR3 reads TGTGCCAGCAGTATCTCCGGGGGGGGCTACACCTTC. Translation: CASSISGGGYTF.

This CDR3 reads CASTSTGTKNIQYF. CDR3 bases: TGTGCCAGCACCTCGACAGGGACCAAAAACATTCAGTACTTC. V and J are TRBV6-5 and TRBJ2-4, with 7 bases lining up with TRBD1. Trimming at V came to 7 bases and at J to 2 bases, leaving 5 bases not matched to a gene. Germline V gene sequence: CDR1 MNHEY, CDR2 SVGAGI. The CDR3 runs 14 residues.

The V gene is TRBV5-1, the J gene TRBJ2-3; D gene uncertain. V gave up 2 bases and J gave up 0 bases, with 10 bases separating them. The CDR3 has 15 residues. CDR1 SGHRS and CDR2 YFSETQ come from the germline V gene. CDR3 sequence reads: CASSFRSQSTDTQYF. The CDR3 region has the DNA TGCGCCAGCAGCTTCAGGTCACAAAGCACAGATACGCAGTATTTT. The variable domain in full, completed from reference TRBV5-1 and TRBJ2-3, reads KAGVTQTPRYLIKTRGQQVTLSCSPISGHRSVSWYQQTPGQGLQFLFEYFSETQRNKGNFPGRFSGRQFSNSRSEMNVSTLELGDSALYLCASSFRSQSTDTQYFGPGTRLTVL.

The chain uses TRBV6-6 and TRBJ1-3; D not certain. The CDR3 totals 14 residues. Trimming took off 0 bases at V and 3 bases at J, with 6 bases between the two ends. CDR1 is MNHNY and CDR2 is SVGAGI in the germline V gene (reference sequence). The CDR3 DNA sequence: TGTGCCAGCAGTTACTCGGGTTTTGGAAACACCATATATTTT. This gives the protein CASSYSGFGNTIYF.

This clone was seen once. V and J are TRBV28 and TRBJ2-7; 7 bases align to TRBD2. The CDR3 spans 13 residues. Germline trimming cut 3 bases from V and 4 bases from J; bases unmatched to any gene: 3. From germline, CDR1 is MDHEN and CDR2 SYDVKM. The CDR3 DNA sequence: TGTGCCAGCAGTTTCTTCGGGGGGTACGAGCAGTACTTC. It encodes CASSFFGGYEQYF.

The chain joins TRBV4-2 to TRBJ2-1; 11 nucleotides line up with TRBD2. This CDR3 is 17 amino acids long. Germline V gene sequence: CDR1 LGHNA, CDR2 YNFKEQ. V dropped 0 bases and J dropped 10; count of bases not matched to a gene: 11. The CDR3 DNA reads TGTGCCAGCAGCCAAGAGTTGTTTAGCGGGAGGGCCAGGGAGCAGTTCTTC. Residues: CASSQELFSGRAREQFF.

CDR3 bases: TGTGCCAGCAGCTTGGCGGGACGGTATTCACCCCTCCACTTT. Translation: CASSLAGRYSPLHF. The rearrangement joins TRBV5-6 to TRBJ1-6; D is possibly TRBD1 (5 bases). The V gene lost 0 bases and the J gene lost 8 bases, with 9 bases spanning the gap. Germline CDR1 reads SGHDT; CDR2 reads YYEEEE. This CDR3 is 14 amino acids long.

The chain joins TRBV29-1 to TRBJ1-5; 9 positions match TRBD1. V dropped 4 bases and J dropped 5; count of bases not matched to a gene: 3. This CDR3 is built from 13 residues. The germline V gene encodes CDR1 SQVTM and CDR2 ANQGSEA. CDR3 DNA: TGCAGCGTTGGGACAGGGGCATATCAGCCCCAGCATTTT. It yields the protein CSVGTGAYQPQHF.

The CDR3 reads CASREQGAGQPQHF. CDR3 DNA sequence: TGTGCCAGCAGGGAACAGGGGGCTGGGCAGCCCCAGCATTTT. This chain links TRBV2 with TRBJ1-5; TRBD1 matches at 9 bases. Germline trimming cut 6 bases from V and 7 bases from J; bases unmatched to any gene: 7. This CDR3 has 14 residues. Per the germline V gene, CDR1 is SNHLY and CDR2 is FYNNEI.

The V gene is TRBV2, the J gene TRBJ2-7, with 10 positions matching TRBD1. The CDR3 has 13 residues. Per germline, CDR1 SNHLY and CDR2 FYNNEI. The V gene end was trimmed by 8 bases and the J gene end by 6 bases; junction bases not matched to a gene: 7. CDR3 sequence reads: CASGGQGIGEQYF. As DNA, the CDR3 is TGTGCCAGCGGGGGACAGGGGATCGGCGAGCAGTACTTC.

The chain recombines TRBV10-3 with TRBJ2-2; D not certain. The CDR3 extends over 15 amino acids. Trimming cost V 4 bases and J 0 bases, with 9 bases left between them. Germline-derived CDR1 and CDR2 are ENHRY and SYGVKD. The CDR3 spells CAISVRASNTGELFF. The DNA of the CDR3 is TGTGCCATCAGTGTCCGGGCCTCGAACACCGGGGAGCTGTTTTTT.